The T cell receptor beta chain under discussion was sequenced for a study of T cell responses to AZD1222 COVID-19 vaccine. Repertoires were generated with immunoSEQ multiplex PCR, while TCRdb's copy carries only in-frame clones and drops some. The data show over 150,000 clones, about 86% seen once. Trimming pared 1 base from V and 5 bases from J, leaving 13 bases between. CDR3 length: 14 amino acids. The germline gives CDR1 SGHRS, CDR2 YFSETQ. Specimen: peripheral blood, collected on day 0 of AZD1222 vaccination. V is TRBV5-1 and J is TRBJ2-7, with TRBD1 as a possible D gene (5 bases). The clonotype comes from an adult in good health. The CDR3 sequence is CASSLQRQFDEQYF. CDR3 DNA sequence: TGCGCCAGCAGCTTGCAGAGACAGTTCGACGAGCAGTACTTC.